The source of this T cell receptor (beta chain) is a study of PD-L1 blockade in urothelial cancer. Study as a whole: The patients had undergone anywhere from 0 to 3 prior chemotherapy regimens.

Trimming took 5 bases from V and 2 from J; bases not matched to a gene: 5. The germline V gene has CDR1 LGHNT and CDR2 FRNRAP. This CDR3 is built from 17 residues. Libraries were prepared by immunoSEQ multiplex PCR; TCRdb keeps only in-frame clonotypes and omits some of them. The repertoire has around 130,000 clones, less than 85% of them found once; the top ten carry 3.2%. The time point: pretreatment peripheral blood. J is TRBJ2-3 and V is TRBV12-5, with TRBD2 matching over 15 bases. Sample: PBMCs, taken around atezolizumab (anti-PD-L1) treatment. The source of this sequence is a middle-aged man with urothelial cancer. The CDR3 DNA follows: TGTGCTAGTGGTGAGGGACTAGCGGGAGGACTCACAGATACGCAGTATTTT. The encoded protein is CASGEGLAGGLTDTQYF. Full variable domain (outside the CDR3, taken from reference TRBV12-5 and TRBJ2-3): DARVTQTPRHKVTEMGQEVTMRCQPILGHNTVFWYRQTMMQGLELLAYFRNRAPLDDSGMPKDRFSAEMPDATLATLKIQPSEPRDSAVYFCASGEGLAGGLTDTQYFGPGTRLTVL.